The entry below gives a single TCR beta chain sequence along with its context. The antigen this receptor binds is unknown. Base qualities are not provided; no much larger clone lies one nucleotide away. The data stem from a study of blood T cell repertoires in COVID-19 (TCRdb year 2020). For context, the study as a whole: Samples covering the acute and convalescent phases of COVID-19 were provided by collaborators in the United States, Italy and Spain. A de-identified subject ID, COVID-19 status, age in years and sex were almost always included in the sample metadata. Where HLA class I and class II types were available, the types were taken from metadata supplied by the sample provider, not from assay-based typing. Subjects who had been exposed to COVID-19, were actively infected with it, or had recovered from it provided the deeply sampled blood TCRbeta repertoires that made up the dataset. The repertoires were made available in a free public database intended to serve as a resource for research on the immune response to SARS-CoV-2. The prospective study material was composed of cDNA or gDNA derived from T cells, B-cell-depleted T cells, or PBMCs. Samples were obtained from the ongoing ImmuneRACE study (first 160 participants) and from 950 to 1,500 subjects provided by 6 global collaborators. Paper-wide results and their limitations: How much clinical and demographic metadata was included differed by source and by participant, and the metadata was provided uncurated.

The immunoSEQ Assay, a bias-controlled multiplex PCR, was used to amplify TCRbeta CDR3 regions from genomic DNA. The paper's data handling went like this. The number of nucleated cells in each sample was estimated by amplification of reference gene primers within the assay. To quantify the absolute abundance of each unique TCRbeta CDR3 rearrangement, sequence reads were collapsed and filtered. Productive Simpson clonality was computed per sample as the square root of Simpson's diversity index over productive rearrangements. The table comes from immuneACCESS by way of TCRdb, which keeps in-frame sequences with V and J called. Part of the clones is missing from these tables; in studies checked, under half for an unresolved V gene and the rest for unknown reasons. That table supplies the V and J calls and clone size; D and trimming were determined from the DNA. Across this sample there are over 200,000 clones, with about nine tenths seen only once. The leading ten clones occupy less than 3.5% of the sample.

Whole blood was collected in K2EDTA tubes by collaborating institutions according to the institutions' own protocols. Collaborator samples were shipped for TCRbeta analysis as frozen whole blood, isolated PBMCs, or DNA extracted from either sample type. Taken from the germline V gene, the CDR1 and CDR2 loops are SGHRS and YFSETQ. From the cysteine up to the phenylalanine, the CDR3 has a length of 13 residues. CDR3 DNA only is kept here, 39 bases in frame from base 1. At the junction V is shortened by 2 bases and J by 4 bases; bases outside the gene matches: 2. This receptor was identified in an older woman with acute or convalescent COVID-19. Sequenced material: peripheral blood. The rearranged segments are TRBV5-1 and TRBJ1-2, and 7 junction bases match TRBD1. The DNA sequence is as follows: TGCGCCAGCAGCTTCGACAGGGTCTATGGCTACACCTTC. Its translation is CASSFDRVYGYTF.